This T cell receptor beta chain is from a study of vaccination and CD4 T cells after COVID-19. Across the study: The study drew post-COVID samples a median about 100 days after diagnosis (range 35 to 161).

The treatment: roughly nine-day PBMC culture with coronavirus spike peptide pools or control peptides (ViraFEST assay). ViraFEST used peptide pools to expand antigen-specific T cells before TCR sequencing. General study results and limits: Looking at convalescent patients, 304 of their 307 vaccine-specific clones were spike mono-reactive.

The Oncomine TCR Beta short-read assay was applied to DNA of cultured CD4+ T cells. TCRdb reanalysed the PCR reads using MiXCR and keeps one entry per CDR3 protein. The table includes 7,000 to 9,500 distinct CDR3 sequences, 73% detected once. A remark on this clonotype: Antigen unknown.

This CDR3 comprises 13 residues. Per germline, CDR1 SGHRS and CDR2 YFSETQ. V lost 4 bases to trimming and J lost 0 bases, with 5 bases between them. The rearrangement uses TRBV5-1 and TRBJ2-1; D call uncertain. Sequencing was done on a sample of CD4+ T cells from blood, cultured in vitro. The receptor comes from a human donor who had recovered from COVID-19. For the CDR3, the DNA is TGCGCCAGCAGCCGTGGCTCCTACAATGAGCAGTTCTTC. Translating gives CASSRGSYNEQFF.